This T cell receptor (beta chain) was identified in a study of blood T cell repertoires in COVID-19. As for the study in general: Material from acute and convalescent COVID-19 was sourced from the United States, Italy and Spain.

In this sample, this clone turned up a few times. Germline V gives CDR1 SGHRS, CDR2 YFSETQ. V gave up 2 bases and J gave up 5 bases; unmatched junction bases: 1. The CDR3 is 13 residues long. Sequenced by immunoSEQ multiplex PCR; TCRdb stores in-frame clones only, minus some. The sample includes hundreds of thousands of clones, 87% seen only once; the top ten take less than 15%. This clonotype originated in a woman aged 18-30 years who had recovered from COVID-19. The sample was peripheral blood. The chain joins TRBV5-1 to TRBJ2-1; 7 positions agree with TRBD1. The CDR3 nucleotides are TGCGCCAGCAGCTTAGGACAGGACAATGAGCAGTTCTTC. Translating it yields CASSLGQDNEQFF.